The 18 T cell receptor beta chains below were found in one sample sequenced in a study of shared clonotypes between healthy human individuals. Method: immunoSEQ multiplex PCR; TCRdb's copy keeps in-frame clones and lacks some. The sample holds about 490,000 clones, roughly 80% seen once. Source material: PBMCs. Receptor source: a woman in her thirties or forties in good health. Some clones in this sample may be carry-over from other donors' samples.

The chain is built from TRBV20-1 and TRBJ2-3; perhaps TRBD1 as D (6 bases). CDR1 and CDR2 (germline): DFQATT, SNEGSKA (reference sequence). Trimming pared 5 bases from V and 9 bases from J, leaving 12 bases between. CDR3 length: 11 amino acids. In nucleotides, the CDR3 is TGCAGTGCTGAGAGGGGGTACACGCAGTATTTT. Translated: CSAERGYTQYF.

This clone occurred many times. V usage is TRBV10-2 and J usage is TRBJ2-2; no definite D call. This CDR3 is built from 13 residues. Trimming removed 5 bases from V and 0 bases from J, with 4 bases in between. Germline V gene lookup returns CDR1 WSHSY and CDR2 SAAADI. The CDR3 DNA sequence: TGCGCCAGCAGTCGTGCGAACACCGGGGAGCTGTTTTTT. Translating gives CASSRANTGELFF.

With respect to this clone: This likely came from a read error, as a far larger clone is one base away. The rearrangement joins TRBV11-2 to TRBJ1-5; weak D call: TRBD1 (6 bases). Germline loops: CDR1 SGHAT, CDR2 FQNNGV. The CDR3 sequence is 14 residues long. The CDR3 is CAGSLAGGEQPQHF. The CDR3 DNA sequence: TGTGCCGGCAGCTTAGCCGGGGGCGAGCAGCCCCAGCATTTT.

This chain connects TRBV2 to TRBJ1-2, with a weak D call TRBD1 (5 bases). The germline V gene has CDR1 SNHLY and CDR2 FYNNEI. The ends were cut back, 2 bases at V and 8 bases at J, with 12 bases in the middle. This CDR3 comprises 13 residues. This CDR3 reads CASSEYPGKGYTF. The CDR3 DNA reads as TGTGCCAGCAGTGAATATCCAGGGAAAGGCTACACCTTC.

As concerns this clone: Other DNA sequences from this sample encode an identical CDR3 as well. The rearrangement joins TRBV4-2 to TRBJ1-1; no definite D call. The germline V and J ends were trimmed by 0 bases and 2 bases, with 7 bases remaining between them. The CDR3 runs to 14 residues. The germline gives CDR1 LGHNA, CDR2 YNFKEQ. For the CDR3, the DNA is TGTGCCAGCAGCCAAGATGGGAGTAACACTGAAGCTTTCTTT. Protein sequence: CASSQDGSNTEAFF.

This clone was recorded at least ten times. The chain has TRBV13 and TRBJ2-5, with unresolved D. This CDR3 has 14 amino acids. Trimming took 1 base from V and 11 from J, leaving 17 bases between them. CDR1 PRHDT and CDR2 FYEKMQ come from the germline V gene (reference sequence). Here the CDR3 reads CASSLASAPRVQYF. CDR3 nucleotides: TGTGCCAGCAGCTTAGCGTCAGCCCCTCGGGTGCAGTACTTC.

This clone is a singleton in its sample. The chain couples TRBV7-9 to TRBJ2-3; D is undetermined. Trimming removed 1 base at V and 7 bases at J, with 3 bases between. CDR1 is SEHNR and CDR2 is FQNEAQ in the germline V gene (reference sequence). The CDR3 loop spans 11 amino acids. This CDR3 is CASSLDNTQYF. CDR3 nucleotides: TGTGCCAGCAGCTTAGATAATACGCAGTATTTT.

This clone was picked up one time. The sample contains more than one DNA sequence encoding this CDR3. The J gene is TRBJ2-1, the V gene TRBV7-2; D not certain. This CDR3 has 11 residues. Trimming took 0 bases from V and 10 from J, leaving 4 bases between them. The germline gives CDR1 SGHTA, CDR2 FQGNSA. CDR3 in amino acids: CASSLALEQFF. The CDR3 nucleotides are TGTGCCAGCAGCTTAGCCCTAGAGCAGTTCTTC.

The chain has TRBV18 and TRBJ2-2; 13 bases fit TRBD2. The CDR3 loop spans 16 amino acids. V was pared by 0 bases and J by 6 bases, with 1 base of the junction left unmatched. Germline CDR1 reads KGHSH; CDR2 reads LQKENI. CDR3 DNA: TGTGCCAGCTCACCACCGGGACTAGCGGGACCCGGGGAGCTGTTTTTT. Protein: CASSPPGLAGPGELFF.

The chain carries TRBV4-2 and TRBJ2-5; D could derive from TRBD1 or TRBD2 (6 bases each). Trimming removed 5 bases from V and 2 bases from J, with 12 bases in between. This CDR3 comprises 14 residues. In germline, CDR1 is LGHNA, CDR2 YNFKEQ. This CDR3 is CASSSVGGQETQYF. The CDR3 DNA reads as TGTGCCAGCAGCTCCGTAGGGGGGCAAGAGACCCAGTACTTC.

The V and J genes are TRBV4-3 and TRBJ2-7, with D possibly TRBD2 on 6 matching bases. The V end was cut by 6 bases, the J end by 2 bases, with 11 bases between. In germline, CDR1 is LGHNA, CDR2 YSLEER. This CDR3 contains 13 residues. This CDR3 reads CASRSSDTYEQYF. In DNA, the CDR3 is TGCGCCAGCAGATCTAGCGATACCTACGAGCAGTACTTC.

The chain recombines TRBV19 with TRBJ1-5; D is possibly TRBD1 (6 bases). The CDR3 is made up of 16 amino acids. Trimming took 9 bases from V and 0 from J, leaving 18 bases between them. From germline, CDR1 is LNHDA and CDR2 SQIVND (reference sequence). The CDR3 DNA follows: TGTGCCAGCCAACGGACAGTTGGTCATAGCAATCAGCCCCAGCATTTT. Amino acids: CASQRTVGHSNQPQHF.

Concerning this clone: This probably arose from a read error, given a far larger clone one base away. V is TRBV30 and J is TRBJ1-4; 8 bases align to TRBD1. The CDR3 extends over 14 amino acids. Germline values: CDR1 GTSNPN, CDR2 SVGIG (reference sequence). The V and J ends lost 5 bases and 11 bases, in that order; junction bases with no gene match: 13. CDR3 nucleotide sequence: TGTGCCTGGGACCCGGGACAGGAGGGTGATAAACTGTTTTTT. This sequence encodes CAWDPGQEGDKLFF.

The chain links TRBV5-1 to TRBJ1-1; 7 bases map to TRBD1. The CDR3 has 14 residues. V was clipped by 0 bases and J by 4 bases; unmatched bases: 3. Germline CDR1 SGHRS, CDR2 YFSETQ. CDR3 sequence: CASSLEGAGTEAFF. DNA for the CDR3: TGCGCCAGCAGCTTGGAGGGGGCAGGCACTGAAGCTTTCTTT.

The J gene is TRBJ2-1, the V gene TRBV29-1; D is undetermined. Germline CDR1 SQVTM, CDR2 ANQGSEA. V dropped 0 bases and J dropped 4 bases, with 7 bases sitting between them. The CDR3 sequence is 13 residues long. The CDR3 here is CSVEEQTYNEQFF. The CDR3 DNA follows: TGCAGCGTTGAAGAACAGACATACAATGAGCAGTTCTTC.

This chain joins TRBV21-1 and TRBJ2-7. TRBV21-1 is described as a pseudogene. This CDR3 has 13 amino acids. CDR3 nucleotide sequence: TGTGCCAGCAGCAAAGAACGTAATAACGAGCAGTACTTC. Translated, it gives CASSKERNNEQYF.

CDR3 in DNA: TGTGCCTGGAGCCCAGGGGGCGCCGGGTCTGATACGCAGTATTTT. It codes for CAWSPGGAGSDTQYF. The genes are TRBV30 and TRBJ2-3, with 8 nucleotides matching TRBD1. From germline, CDR1 is GTSNPN and CDR2 SVGIG (reference sequence). Trimming at V came to 3 bases and at J to 6 bases, leaving 11 bases not matched to a gene. The CDR3 is made up of 15 amino acids.

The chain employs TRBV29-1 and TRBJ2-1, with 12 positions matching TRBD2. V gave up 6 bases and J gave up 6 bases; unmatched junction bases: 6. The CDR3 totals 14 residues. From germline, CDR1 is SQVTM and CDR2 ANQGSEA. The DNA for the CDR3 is TGCAGCGTGAGAGGACTAGCGGGGTTCAATGAGCAGTTCTTC. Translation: CSVRGLAGFNEQFF.